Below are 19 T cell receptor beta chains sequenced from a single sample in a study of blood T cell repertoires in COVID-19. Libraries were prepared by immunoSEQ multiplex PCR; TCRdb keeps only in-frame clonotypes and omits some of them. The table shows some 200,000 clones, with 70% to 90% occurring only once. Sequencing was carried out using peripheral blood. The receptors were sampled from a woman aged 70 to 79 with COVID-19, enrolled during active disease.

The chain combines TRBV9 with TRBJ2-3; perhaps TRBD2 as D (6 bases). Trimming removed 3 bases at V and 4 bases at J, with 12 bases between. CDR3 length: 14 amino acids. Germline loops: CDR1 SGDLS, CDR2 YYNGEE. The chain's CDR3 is CASSANTSPDTQYF. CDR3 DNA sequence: TGTGCCAGCAGCGCAAATACTAGCCCAGATACGCAGTATTTT. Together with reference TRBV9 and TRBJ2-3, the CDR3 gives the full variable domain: DSGVTQTPKHLITATGQRVTLRCSPRSGDLSVYWYQQSLDQGLQFLIQYYNGEERAKGNILERFSAQQFPDLHSELNLSSLELGDSALYFCASSANTSPDTQYFGPGTRLTVL.

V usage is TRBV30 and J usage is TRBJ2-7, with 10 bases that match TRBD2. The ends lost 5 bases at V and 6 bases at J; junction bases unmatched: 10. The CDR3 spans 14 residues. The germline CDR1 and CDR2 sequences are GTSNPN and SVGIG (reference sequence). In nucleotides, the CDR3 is TGTGCCTGGGTAACTAGCGGGGTCGTGGGCGAGCAGTACTTC. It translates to CAWVTSGVVGEQYF.

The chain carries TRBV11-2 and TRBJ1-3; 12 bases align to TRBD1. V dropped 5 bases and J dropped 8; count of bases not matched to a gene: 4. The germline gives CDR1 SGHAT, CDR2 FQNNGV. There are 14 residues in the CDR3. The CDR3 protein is CASSPGTGGYTIYF. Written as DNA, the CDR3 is TGTGCCAGCAGCCCGGGGACAGGGGGCTACACCATATATTTT. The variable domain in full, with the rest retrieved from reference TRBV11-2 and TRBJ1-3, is EAGVAQSPRYKIIEKRQSVAFWCNPISGHATLYWYQQILGQGPKLLIQFQNNGVVDDSQLPKDRFSAERLKGVDSTLKIQPAKLEDSAVYLCASSPGTGGYTIYFGEGSWLTVV.

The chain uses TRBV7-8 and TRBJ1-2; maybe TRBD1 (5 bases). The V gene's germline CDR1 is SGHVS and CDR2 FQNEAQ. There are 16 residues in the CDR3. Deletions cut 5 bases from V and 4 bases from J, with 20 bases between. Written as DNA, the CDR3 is TGTGCCAGCAGCCCAGCAAGGGGCTCCCGCTTCTATGGCTACACCTTC. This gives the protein CASSPARGSRFYGYTF.

The CDR3 protein is CASSAAGALNIQYF. In DNA, the CDR3 is TGTGCCAGCAGCGCGGCGGGAGCGTTAAACATTCAGTACTTC. The rearrangement links TRBV25-1 to TRBJ2-4, with 7 nucleotides matching TRBD2. In germline, CDR1 is MGHDK, CDR2 SYGVNS. The CDR3 contains 14 residues. The ends lost 6 bases at V and 6 bases at J; junction bases unmatched: 8.

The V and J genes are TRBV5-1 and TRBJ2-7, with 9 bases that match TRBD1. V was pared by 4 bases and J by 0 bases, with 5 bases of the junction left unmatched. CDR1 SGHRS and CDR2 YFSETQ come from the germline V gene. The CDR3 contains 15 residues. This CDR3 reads CASSHDRGYSYEQYF. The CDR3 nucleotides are TGCGCCAGCAGCCACGACAGGGGGTACTCCTACGAGCAGTACTTC.

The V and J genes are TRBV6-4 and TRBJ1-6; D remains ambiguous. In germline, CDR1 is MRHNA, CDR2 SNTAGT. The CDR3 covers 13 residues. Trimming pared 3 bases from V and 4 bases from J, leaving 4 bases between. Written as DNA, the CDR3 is TGTGCCAGCAGTGAGCAGTATAATTCACCCCTCCACTTT. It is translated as CASSEQYNSPLHF.

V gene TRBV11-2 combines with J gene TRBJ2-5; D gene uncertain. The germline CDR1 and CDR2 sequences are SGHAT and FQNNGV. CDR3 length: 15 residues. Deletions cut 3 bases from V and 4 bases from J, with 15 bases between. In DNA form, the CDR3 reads TGTGCCAGCAGCTTTGCCCTGTTCCAGTCAGAGACCCAGTACTTC. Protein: CASSFALFQSETQYF.

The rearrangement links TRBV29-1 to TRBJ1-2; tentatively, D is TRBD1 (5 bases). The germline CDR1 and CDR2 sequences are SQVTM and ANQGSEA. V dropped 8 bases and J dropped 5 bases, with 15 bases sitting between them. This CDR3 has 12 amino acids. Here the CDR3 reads CSSLTASYGYTF. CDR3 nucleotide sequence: TGCAGCTCTTTGACAGCTTCTTATGGCTACACCTTC.

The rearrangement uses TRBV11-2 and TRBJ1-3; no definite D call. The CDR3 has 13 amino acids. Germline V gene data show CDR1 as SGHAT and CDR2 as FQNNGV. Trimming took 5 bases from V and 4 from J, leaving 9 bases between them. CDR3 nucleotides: TGTGCCAGCAGCCTCGAACAAGGAAACACCATATATTTT. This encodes CASSLEQGNTIYF.

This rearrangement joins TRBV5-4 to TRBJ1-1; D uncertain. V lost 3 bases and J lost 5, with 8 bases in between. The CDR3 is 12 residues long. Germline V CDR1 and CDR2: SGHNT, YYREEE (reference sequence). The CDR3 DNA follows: TGTGCCAGCAGCTCGCCAGATACTGAAGCTTTCTTT. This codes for CASSSPDTEAFF.

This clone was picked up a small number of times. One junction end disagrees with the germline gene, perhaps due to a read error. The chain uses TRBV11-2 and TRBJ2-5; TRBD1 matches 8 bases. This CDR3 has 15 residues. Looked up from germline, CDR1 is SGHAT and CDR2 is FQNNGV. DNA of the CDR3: TGTGCCAGCAGCTTAGATGGGACAGGCCAAGGGACCCAGTACTTC. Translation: CASSLDGTGQGTQYF.

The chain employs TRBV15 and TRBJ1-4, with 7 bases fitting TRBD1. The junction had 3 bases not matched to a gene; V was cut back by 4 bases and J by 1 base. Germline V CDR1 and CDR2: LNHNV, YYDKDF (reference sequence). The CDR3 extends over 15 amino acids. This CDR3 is CATSKTGETNEKLFF. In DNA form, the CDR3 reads TGTGCCACCAGCAAAACAGGGGAAACTAATGAAAAACTGTTTTTT. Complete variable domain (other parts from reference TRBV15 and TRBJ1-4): DAMVIQNPRYQVTQFGKPVTLSCSQTLNHNVMYWYQQKSSQAPKLLFHYYDKDFNNEADTPDNFQSRRPNTSFCFLDIRSPGLGDTAMYLCATSKTGETNEKLFFGSGTQLSVL.

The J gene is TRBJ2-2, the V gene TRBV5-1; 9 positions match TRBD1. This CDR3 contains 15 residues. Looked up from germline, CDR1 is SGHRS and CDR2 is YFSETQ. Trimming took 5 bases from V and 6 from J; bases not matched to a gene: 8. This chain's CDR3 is CASRGQGVRAGELFF. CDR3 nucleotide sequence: TGCGCCAGCAGGGGACAGGGAGTTCGGGCCGGGGAGCTGTTTTTT.

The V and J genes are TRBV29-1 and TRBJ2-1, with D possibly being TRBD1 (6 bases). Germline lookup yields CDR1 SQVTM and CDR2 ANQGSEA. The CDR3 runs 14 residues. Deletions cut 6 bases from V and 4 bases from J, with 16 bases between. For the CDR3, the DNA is TGCAGCGTCCTCGACAGGATCCTTTACAATGAGCAGTTCTTC. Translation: CSVLDRILYNEQFF.

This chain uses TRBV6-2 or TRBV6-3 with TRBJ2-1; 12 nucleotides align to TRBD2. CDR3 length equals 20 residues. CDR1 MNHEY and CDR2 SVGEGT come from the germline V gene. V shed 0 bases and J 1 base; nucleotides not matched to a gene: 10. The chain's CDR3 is CASSYSGLAGRLGSYNEQFF. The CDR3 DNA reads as TGTGCCAGCAGTTACTCTGGACTAGCGGGACGGTTGGGGTCCTACAATGAGCAGTTCTTC.

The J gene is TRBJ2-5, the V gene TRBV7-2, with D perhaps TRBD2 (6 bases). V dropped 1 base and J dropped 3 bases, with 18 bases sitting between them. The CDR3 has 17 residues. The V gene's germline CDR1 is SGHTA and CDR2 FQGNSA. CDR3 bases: TGTGCCAGCAGCTTAGAGTGGGGGGAGGCAGTCGAAGAGACCCAGTACTTC. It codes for CASSLEWGEAVEETQYF.

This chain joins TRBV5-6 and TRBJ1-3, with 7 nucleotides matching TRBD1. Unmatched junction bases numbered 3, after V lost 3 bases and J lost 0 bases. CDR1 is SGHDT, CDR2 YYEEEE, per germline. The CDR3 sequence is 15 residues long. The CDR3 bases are TGTGCCAGCAGCTACGGGGACAGCTCTGGAAACACCATATATTTT. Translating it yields CASSYGDSSGNTIYF. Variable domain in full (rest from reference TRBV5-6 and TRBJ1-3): DAGVTQSPTHLIKTRGQQVTLRCSPKSGHDTVSWYQQALGQGPQFIFQYYEEEERQRGNFPDRFSGHQFPNYSSELNVNALLLGDSALYLCASSYGDSSGNTIYFGEGSWLTVV.

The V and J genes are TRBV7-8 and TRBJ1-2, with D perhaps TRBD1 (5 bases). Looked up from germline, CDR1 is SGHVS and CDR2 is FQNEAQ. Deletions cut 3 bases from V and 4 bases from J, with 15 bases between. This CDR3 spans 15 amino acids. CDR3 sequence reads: CASSFQLGGVYGYTF. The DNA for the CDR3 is TGTGCCAGCAGCTTCCAACTGGGGGGGGTCTATGGCTACACCTTC.